A selection of T cell receptor beta chains follows, all from one sample in a study of T-cell memory formation after mild COVID-19. Using its own MiXCR run on the 5' RACE reads, TCRdb lists one record per CDR3 protein. The sample includes hundreds of thousands of distinct CDR3 sequences, roughly a fifth of them seen just once. The sequencing sample was made of PBMCs or a T cell subset sorted from them (not recorded which). These receptors came from an adult woman who had mild COVID-19 (a few samples of this study predate the infection). Cell type and time point are not known. The CDR3 runs from the conserved cysteine through the conserved F or W. The D gene is left open where the match is weak. Some rows mark clone size as missing; the rest say once, few, many or name a class of expanded clone.

j_gene,d_gene,v_gene,abundance,CDR3nt,CDR3aa
TRBJ2-1,TRBD1,TRBV12-3/TRBV12-4,few,TGTGCCAGCAGTTGGGGACAGGGGGCTGGCCTCAATGAGCAGTTCTTC,CASSWGQGAGLNEQFF
TRBJ2-1,TRBD1,TRBV2,.,TGTGCCAGCAGGGGGGACAGGGAGCAGTTCTTC,CASRGDREQFF
TRBJ2-2,TRBD1,TRBV4-3,few,TGCGCCAGCAGCCAAGAACAGGGGCTAGTGGGTTCCGGGGAGCTGTTTTTT,CASSQEQGLVGSGELFF
TRBJ1-6,TRBD1,TRBV7-8,few,TGTGCCAGCAGCTTTTCGACAGGGAGGAATTCACCCCTCCACTTT,CASSFSTGRNSPLHF
TRBJ2-5,.,TRBV15,few,TGTGCCACCAGCAGAGATCCGGGAGAAGAGACCCAGTACTTC,CATSRDPGEETQYF
TRBJ1-6,.,TRBV20-1,few,TGCAGTGCTAGAGATGGGGGGTGGGGGTCTAATTCACCCCTCCACTTT,CSARDGGWGSNSPLHF
TRBJ2-3,TRBD1,TRBV20-1,.,TGCAGTGCTACGACAGGGATTGGAGATACGCAGTATTTT,CSATTGIGDTQYF
TRBJ2-7,TRBD1,TRBV6-5,few,TGTGCCAGCAGGCCATTAAGACAGGGGAGCTCCTACGAGCAGTACTTC,CASRPLRQGSSYEQYF
TRBJ2-2,.,TRBV24-1,.,TGTGCCACCAGTGATTCACCCGGCGGCATGTATTGGAACACCGGGGAGCTGTTTTTT,CATSDSPGGMYWNTGELFF
TRBJ2-2,TRBD2,TRBV5-1,few,TGCGCCAGCAGCCAGGGACTACTTCCCACCGGGGAGCTGTTTTTT,CASSQGLLPTGELFF
TRBJ2-7,.,TRBV24-1,.,TGTGCCACCAGTGGCCCCGGGGTCCAGGGGACCTACGAGCAGTACTTC,CATSGPGVQGTYEQYF
TRBJ2-1,TRBD1,TRBV10-3,few,TGTGCCATCAGTGAGCGGAAGACAGGGGCTGGCTATGAGCAGTTCTTC,CAISERKTGAGYEQFF
TRBJ2-5,TRBD1,TRBV20-1,.,TGCAGTGCTGATCCGGGACAGGGAGAGACCCAGTACTTC,CSADPGQGETQYF
TRBJ2-7,TRBD2,TRBV5-1,.,TGCGCCAGCAGCTTACTAGCGCCGTCCTACGAGCAGTACTTC,CASSLLAPSYEQYF
TRBJ2-7,.,TRBV12-3/TRBV12-4,.,TGTGCCAGCAGTTTCGATTGGTACGAGCAGTACTTC,CASSFDWYEQYF
TRBJ2-1,TRBD1,TRBV5-1,.,TGCGCCAGCAGCTTGGGACAGGGACAAAATGAGCAGTTCTTC,CASSLGQGQNEQFF
TRBJ2-1,TRBD1,TRBV29-1,.,TGCAGCGTGAGGGGTACAGGGGCGATCTACAATGAGCAGTTCTTC,CSVRGTGAIYNEQFF
TRBJ2-1,TRBD2,TRBV9,few,TGTGCCAGCAGCGTAGACGCGGGAGTAGAAAGGTGGGCGCAGTTCTTC,CASSVDAGVERWAQFF
TRBJ2-3,TRBD2,TRBV2,few,TGTGCCAGCAGTGAAGTCCGGACTAGAACGGGAACAGATACGCAGTATTTT,CASSEVRTRTGTDTQYF
TRBJ2-1,.,TRBV5-1,few,TGCGCCAGCACCGTGGGGGGGCGGGACAATGAGCAGTTCTTC,CASTVGGRDNEQFF
TRBJ2-1,.,TRBV5-1,few,TGCGCCAGCAGCTTGGCCGTGAATCCGCGGGCCAATGAGCAGTTCTTC,CASSLAVNPRANEQFF
TRBJ1-1,.,TRBV12-3/TRBV12-4,few,TGTGCCAGCAGTTTGTACAGACAGGCTAACACTGAAGCTTTCTTT,CASSLYRQANTEAFF
TRBJ2-1,.,TRBV30,.,TGTGCCTGGAGTGCCCGGGCCCAAGGAGGGGACAATGAGCAGTTCTTC,CAWSARAQGGDNEQFF
TRBJ2-1,TRBD2,TRBV4-1,few,TGCGCCAGCAGCCAAGATAGGCTAGCGGGGACATACAATGAGCAGTTCTTC,CASSQDRLAGTYNEQFF
TRBJ2-7,.,TRBV5-6,.,TGTGCCAGCAGCTCCCAAGCCCCAACCTACGAGCAGTACTTC,CASSSQAPTYEQYF
TRBJ2-7,TRBD2,TRBV7-2,.,TGTGCCACCCGACCCGGGACTAGCGGGAGTCAGTACTTC,CATRPGTSGSQYF
TRBJ1-1,.,TRBV4-3,.,TGCGCCAGCAGCTTGCTAAAACAGGGTAAGAACACTGAAGCTTTCTTT,CASSLLKQGKNTEAFF
TRBJ2-7,TRBD2,TRBV6-5,.,TGTGCCAGCAGTACCACTAGCGGGAGCTTCGAGCAGTACTTC,CASSTTSGSFEQYF
TRBJ1-1,.,TRBV5-1,.,TGCGCCAGCAGCCCTTCCGCGGGAACTGAAGCTTTCTTT,CASSPSAGTEAFF
TRBJ2-2,.,TRBV21-1,few,TGTGCCAGCAGCAAAGTTGCCGGGACAGCGAACACCGGGGAGCTGTTTTTT,CASSKVAGTANTGELFF
TRBJ1-1,.,TRBV11-2,.,TGTGCCAGCAGCTCGTTGGACCGGAACACTGAAGCTTTCTTT,CASSSLDRNTEAFF
TRBJ1-2,.,TRBV6-5,few,TGTGCCAGCAGTCCACTTTATATAAACTATGGCTACACCTTC,CASSPLYINYGYTF
TRBJ2-3,.,TRBV7-9,.,TGTGCCAACCAGGGGATTTCTGATACGCAGTATTTT,CANQGISDTQYF
TRBJ2-5,.,TRBV5-1,.,TGCGCCAGCAGTTCGGGGATCGGTTACGAGACCCAGTACTTC,CASSSGIGYETQYF
TRBJ2-4,TRBD2,TRBV5-1,.,TGCGCCAGCAGCTTGGCGCTAGCGGGCTCCAAAAACATTCAGTACTTC,CASSLALAGSKNIQYF
TRBJ2-1,TRBD2,TRBV5-1,.,TGCGCCAGCAGCTTGGTCGTGACTAGCGGAGGGTACAATGAGCAGTTCTTC,CASSLVVTSGGYNEQFF
TRBJ2-7,.,TRBV7-3,few,TGTGCCAGCAGCCGACAGGGCGGGAAGCAGTACTTC,CASSRQGGKQYF
TRBJ2-3,.,TRBV20-1,few,TGCAGTGCTAGTCAGGGAGCAGATACGCAGTATTTT,CSASQGADTQYF
TRBJ2-7,TRBD1,TRBV20-1,many,TGCAGTGCTGGAAACCGGGACAGGGGGACCTACGAGCAGTACTTC,CSAGNRDRGTYEQYF
TRBJ2-7,.,TRBV30,few,TGTGCCTGGAGTGGGAGGGGGCAGTACGAGCAGTACTTC,CAWSGRGQYEQYF
TRBJ1-1,TRBD1,TRBV29-1,.,TGCAGCGTTGAACCCAGGGACAGGGAGGGCGCTTTCTTT,CSVEPRDREGAFF
TRBJ2-2,.,TRBV7-2,.,TGTGCCAGCAGCCTCGTCTGGGACACCTCCACCGGGGAGCTGTTTTTT,CASSLVWDTSTGELFF
TRBJ2-3,TRBD2,TRBV4-1,.,TGCGCCAGCAGCCCGGGTCCAAGACTAGCGGGAGGGCCGGGTAGCACAGATACGCAGTATTTT,CASSPGPRLAGGPGSTDTQYF
TRBJ2-1,TRBD2,TRBV7-9,few,TGTGCCAGCAGCGCTCTAGCGGGGGGGCTTATGAATGAGCAGTTCTTC,CASSALAGGLMNEQFF
TRBJ1-4,.,TRBV7-9,.,TGTGCCAGCAGCTTTGCGATTGTCAGGGACGGAACTAATGAAAAACTGTTTTTT,CASSFAIVRDGTNEKLFF
TRBJ2-5,.,TRBV5-1,many,TGTGCCAGCAGCCCAGGTGGGGGAGAGACCCAGTACTTC,CASSPGGGETQYF
TRBJ2-7,.,TRBV6-5,few,TGTGCCAGCAGGACCCTAGGGGCGAGGAAAAAATCCTACGAGCAGTACTTC,CASRTLGARKKSYEQYF
TRBJ2-7,TRBD2,TRBV7-2,.,TGTGCCAGCAGTCAGACTAGCAGATACTACGAGCAGTACTTC,CASSQTSRYYEQYF
TRBJ2-7,.,TRBV7-9,few,TGTGCCAGCAGCTTAGATGGGGGGTTGGACGAGCAGTACTTC,CASSLDGGLDEQYF
TRBJ2-3,TRBD2,TRBV5-1,few,TGCGCCAGCAGCTATCTAGCGGGAGGAGGGCCGGGGACAGATACGCAGTATTTT,CASSYLAGGGPGTDTQYF